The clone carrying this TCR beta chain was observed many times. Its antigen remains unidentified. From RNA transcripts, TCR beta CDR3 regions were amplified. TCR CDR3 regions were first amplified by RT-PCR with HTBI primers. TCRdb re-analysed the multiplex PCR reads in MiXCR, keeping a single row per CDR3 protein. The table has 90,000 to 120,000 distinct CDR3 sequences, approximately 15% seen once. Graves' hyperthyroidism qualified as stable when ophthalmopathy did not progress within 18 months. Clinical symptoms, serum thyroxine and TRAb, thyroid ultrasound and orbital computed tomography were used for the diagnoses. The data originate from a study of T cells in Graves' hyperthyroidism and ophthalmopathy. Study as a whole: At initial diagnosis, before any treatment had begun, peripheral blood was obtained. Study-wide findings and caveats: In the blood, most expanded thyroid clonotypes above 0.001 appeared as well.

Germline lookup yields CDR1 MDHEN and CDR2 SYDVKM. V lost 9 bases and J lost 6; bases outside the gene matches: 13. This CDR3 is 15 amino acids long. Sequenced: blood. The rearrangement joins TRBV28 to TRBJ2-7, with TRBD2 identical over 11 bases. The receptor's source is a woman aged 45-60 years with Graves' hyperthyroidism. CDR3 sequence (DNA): TGTGCCAGTGGGACTAGCGGACAGAGCCAGGGCGAGCAGTACTTC. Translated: CASGTSGQSQGEQYF.